Below, 24 T cell receptor beta chains from the same sample are listed, as sequenced in a study of T-cell memory formation after mild COVID-19. TCRdb processed the 5' RACE reads anew with MiXCR; each CDR3 protein has one entry. The repertoire consists of approximately 290,000 distinct CDR3 sequences, with approximately 15% occurring once and the leading ten covering more than 20%. The source material was PBMCs or a T cell subset sorted from them (not recorded which). Receptors originate from a man aged 18 to 29 who had mild COVID-19 (a few samples of this study predate the infection). Cell type and time point are not known.

This chain connects TRBV21-1 to TRBJ1-1. TRBV21-1 is a documented pseudogene. This CDR3 has 15 residues. The CDR3 region has the DNA TGTGCCAGCAGCAAAGACGGACCGAAGAACACTGAAGCTTTCTTT. Its translation: CASSKDGPKNTEAFF.

The chain links TRBV5-6 to TRBJ2-3; 8 positions match TRBD1. V was clipped by 2 bases and J by 5 bases; unmatched bases: 4. Germline V gives CDR1 SGHDT, CDR2 YYEEEE. This CDR3 region has 14 residues. The CDR3 loop reads CASSFPGQGDTQYF. The CDR3 nucleotides read TGTGCCAGCAGCTTTCCCGGACAGGGAGATACGCAGTATTTT.

The chain employs TRBV9 and TRBJ2-7; D is uncertain. Trimming took off 0 bases at V and 6 bases at J, with 7 bases between the two ends. CDR1 and CDR2 from the germline V gene are SGDLS and YYNGEE. CDR3 length equals 12 residues. The CDR3 nucleotides are TGTGCCAGCAGCGTAGCTTTGGGCGAGCAGTACTTC. This encodes CASSVALGEQYF. The variable domain in full, with the rest retrieved from reference TRBV9 and TRBJ2-7, is DSGVTQTPKHLITATGQRVTLRCSPRSGDLSVYWYQQSLDQGLQFLIQYYNGEERAKGNILERFSAQQFPDLHSELNLSSLELGDSALYFCASSVALGEQYFGPGTRLTVT.

The sample holds a few counts of this clonotype. CDR3 sequence: CSVGSGGYNEQFF. The CDR3 DNA sequence: TGCAGCGTAGGTAGCGGGGGCTACAATGAGCAGTTCTTC. The rearrangement links TRBV29-1 to TRBJ2-1; 9 bases are shared with TRBD2. Per germline, CDR1 SQVTM and CDR2 ANQGSEA. The junction had 3 bases not matched to a gene; V was cut back by 6 bases and J by 3 bases. CDR3 length: 13 residues.

The rearrangement joins TRBV6-4 to TRBJ2-3; TRBD2 aligns across 13 bases. The trim removed 5 bases at V and 8 bases at J, leaving 10 bases unmatched. Germline V CDR1 and CDR2: MRHNA, SNTAGT. The CDR3 contains 16 residues. In nucleotides, the CDR3 is TGTGCCAGCAGTCCTACCGGGACTAGCGGGGATACTACGCAGTATTTT. Translated: CASSPTGTSGDTTQYF.

The CDR3 DNA sequence: TGTGCCAGCAGCAAGTGGACAGGGCGCGAGCAGTACTTC. It translates to CASSKWTGREQYF. The chain uses TRBV7-2 and TRBJ2-7; 8 bases fit TRBD1. Germline V lookup: CDR1 SGHTA, CDR2 FQGNSA. Trimming removed 5 bases from V and 6 bases from J; junction bases left unmatched: 6. The CDR3 runs to 13 residues.

The chain employs TRBV12-3 or TRBV12-4 and TRBJ1-2; D is unclear. The CDR3 length is 12 residues. Deletions cut 8 bases from V and 8 bases from J, with 15 bases between. CDR3 residues: CASVNYREGYTF. CDR3 bases: TGTGCCAGCGTAAATTACCGGGAGGGCTACACCTTC.

This chain joins TRBV5-1 and TRBJ2-1; D is ambiguous. Germline CDR1 is SGHRS and CDR2 is YFSETQ. The CDR3 runs 18 residues. The V gene lost 0 bases and the J gene lost 6 bases, with 22 bases spanning the gap. CDR3 sequence reads: CASSLVGPSLGLSNEQFF. The CDR3 bases are TGCGCCAGCAGCTTGGTAGGACCAAGCCTAGGATTGTCCAATGAGCAGTTCTTC.

The chain combines TRBV6-5 with TRBJ1-2; TRBD1 might be the D (6 bases). From germline, CDR1 is MNHEY and CDR2 SVGAGI. The V gene lost 10 bases and the J gene lost 8 bases, with 20 bases spanning the gap. The CDR3 runs to 13 residues. CDR3 loop: CATSPRGRGGYTF. The CDR3 coding sequence is TGTGCCACGTCACCCAGGGGACGAGGGGGCTACACCTTC.

CDR3 amino acids: CASSPVGGKGETQYF. CDR3 in DNA: TGTGCCAGCAGCCCGGTTGGGGGGAAGGGGGAGACCCAGTACTTC. This chain joins TRBV7-2 and TRBJ2-5, with a tentative D call TRBD2 (6 bases). Per germline, CDR1 SGHTA and CDR2 FQGNSA. The CDR3 is 15 amino acids. V was shortened by 5 bases and J by 5 bases, with 18 bases between the two germline ends.

This clonotype was observed a handful of times. The chain uses TRBV7-2 and TRBJ1-5, with TRBD1 as a possible D gene (6 bases). The CDR3 is made up of 16 amino acids. CDR1 SGHTA and CDR2 FQGNSA come from the germline V gene. With 2 bases removed from V and 7 bases from J, the gap between germline ends came to 18 bases. CDR3 loop: CASSLLPGGGRQPQHF. CDR3 DNA: TGTGCCAGCAGCTTATTACCTGGGGGGGGCAGGCAGCCCCAGCATTTT. Combining the CDR3 with reference TRBV7-2 and TRBJ1-5 gives the whole variable domain GAGVSQSPSNKVTEKGKDVELRCDPISGHTALYWYRQSLGQGLEFLIYFQGNSAPDKSGLPSDRFSAERTGGSVSTLTIQRTQQEDSAVYLCASSLLPGGGRQPQHFGDGTRLSIL.

This sequence joins TRBV9 and TRBJ2-3; D unresolved. Germline values: CDR1 SGDLS, CDR2 YYNGEE. The V end lost 3 bases, the J end lost 3 bases, and 8 bases lay between the germline ends. The CDR3 extends over 13 amino acids. The CDR3, as DNA: TGTGCCAGCAGCGAGTGGGGTACAGATACGCAGTATTTT. This sequence encodes CASSEWGTDTQYF.

This clonotype occurred many times. The chain links TRBV10-2 to TRBJ2-5, with D perhaps matching TRBD1 or TRBD2 (5 bases each). This CDR3 has 14 residues. Germline CDR1 reads WSHSY; CDR2 reads SAAADI. V was clipped by 6 bases and J by 4 bases, with 15 bases between them. CDR3 in DNA: TGCGCCAGCAGCGTGGGGACCCCCGGAGAGACCCAGTACTTC. This gives the protein CASSVGTPGETQYF.

This clonotype occurred a few times. The DNA is omitted, as the CDR3 cannot be located on it reliably, and the CDR3 follows TCRdb's listing. The chain couples TRBV9 to TRBJ2-5; the DNA was not compared with TRBD1, the D call given in the table. With termini counted, the CDR3 has 15 amino acids. Germline CDR1 SGDLS, CDR2 YYNGEE. This chain's CDR3 is CASSVDSGQGETQYF.

This clonotype has ten or more counts. The genes are TRBV5-4 and TRBJ1-6; D is unresolved. Germline loops: CDR1 SGHNT, CDR2 YYREEE (reference sequence). V was shortened by 2 bases and J by 8 bases, with 5 bases between the two germline ends. CDR3 length: 12 amino acids. The CDR3 here is CASSFSDSPLHF. The DNA of the CDR3 is TGTGCCAGCAGCTTTTCGGATTCACCCCTCCACTTT.

This clonotype came up a few times. V usage is TRBV6-2 or TRBV6-3 and J usage is TRBJ2-7; possible D gene TRBD2, 6 bases. Trimming took 4 bases from V and 2 from J, leaving 15 bases between them. The CDR3 is 15 amino acids. Germline CDR1 is MNHEY and CDR2 is SVGEGT. The CDR3 protein is CASSSPISGAYEQYF. The CDR3 DNA reads TGTGCCAGCAGTTCACCCATCTCGGGGGCCTACGAGCAGTACTTC.

This chain uses TRBV6-5 with TRBJ2-7; D gene uncertain. This CDR3 has 12 amino acids. V shed 6 bases and J shed 1 base, with 7 bases lying between them. The germline CDR1 and CDR2 sequences are MNHEY and SVGAGI. The CDR3 here is CASRASSYEQYF. DNA for the CDR3: TGTGCCAGCAGGGCGAGTTCCTACGAGCAGTACTTC.

V is TRBV5-1 and J is TRBJ2-4; D is possibly TRBD1 or TRBD2 (6 bases each). The CDR3 loop spans 19 amino acids. Germline CDR1 is SGHRS and CDR2 is YFSETQ. Trimming cost V 3 bases and J 3 bases, with 25 bases left between them. The DNA of the CDR3 is TGCGCCAGCAGCTGGGGGGCTAATCGAGCGGACCCTCTCAAAAACATTCAGTACTTC. It codes for CASSWGANRADPLKNIQYF.

The J gene is TRBJ1-5, the V gene TRBV12-3 or TRBV12-4; possibly TRBD1 for D (5 bases). V lost 5 bases and J 7 bases, leaving 9 bases between the germline ends. The CDR3 runs 12 residues. The DNA for the CDR3 is TGTGCCAGCAGTCAGGGTTTGCAGCCCCAGCATTTT. Its protein is CASSQGLQPQHF.

The genes are TRBV2 and TRBJ2-5; 7 bases line up with TRBD2. With 7 bases clipped from V and 5 bases from J, the junction kept 16 bases outside the gene matches. The CDR3 is 16 residues long. The germline V gene has CDR1 SNHLY and CDR2 FYNNEI. CDR3 nucleotide sequence: TGTGCCAGCACCGACCTCAGCGGGGCGGCGGGGGAGACCCAGTACTTC. The encoded protein is CASTDLSGAAGETQYF.

The chain links TRBV6-5 to TRBJ2-1; 8 bases align to TRBD2. J gave up 4 bases and V 0 bases, and 5 bases lay outside the gene matches. There are 16 residues in the CDR3. Looked up from germline, CDR1 is MNHEY and CDR2 is SVGAGI. The CDR3 loop reads CASSYSGSGVYNEQFF. In DNA form, the CDR3 reads TGTGCCAGCAGTTACTCAGGTAGCGGGGTTTACAATGAGCAGTTCTTC.

There are a few counts of this clonotype. The V gene is TRBV7-2, the J gene TRBJ1-6; 8 bases match TRBD1. After removal of 0 bases from V and 4 bases from J, the junction contained 5 bases not matched to a gene. Germline CDR1 is SGHTA and CDR2 is FQGNSA. CDR3 size: 17 residues. In DNA, the CDR3 is TGTGCCAGCAGCTTAGCGTATGGGACAGGTTATAATTCACCCCTCCACTTT. Protein sequence: CASSLAYGTGYNSPLHF. The full variable domain, rest sourced from reference TRBV7-2 and TRBJ1-6, is GAGVSQSPSNKVTEKGKDVELRCDPISGHTALYWYRQSLGQGLEFLIYFQGNSAPDKSGLPSDRFSAERTGGSVSTLTIQRTQQEDSAVYLCASSLAYGTGYNSPLHFGNGTRLTVT.

Only a few counts were recorded for this clonotype. V and J are TRBV10-2 and TRBJ2-3, with 14 positions matching TRBD2. Trimming took 7 bases from V and 3 from J; bases not matched to a gene: 9. This CDR3 has 17 amino acids. In germline, CDR1 is WSHSY, CDR2 SAAADI. The CDR3 sequence: CASTTSGGAVGTDTQYF. The DNA of the CDR3 is TGCGCCAGCACGACTAGCGGGGGGGCGGTCGGGACAGATACGCAGTATTTT.

This clonotype appeared many times. The J gene is TRBJ1-2, the V gene TRBV3-1; TRBD1 is a possible D gene (5 bases). This CDR3 is 15 amino acids long. V dropped 1 base and J dropped 5 bases, with 14 bases sitting between them. Germline CDR1 LGHDT, CDR2 YNNKEL (reference sequence). The CDR3 loop reads CASSQGRGVEYGYTF. CDR3 DNA: TGTGCCAGCAGCCAAGGCCGGGGGGTGGAGTATGGCTACACCTTC.